Listed below are T cell receptor beta chains from one sample, sequenced in a study of long-term antiretroviral therapy in people with HIV. Only in-frame clones appear in the TCRdb table, and some are missing; sequencing was by immunoSEQ multiplex PCR. The table has approximately 15,000 clones, about 86% seen once. Sequenced material: unsorted PBMCs, taken 0.1 years after starting antiretroviral therapy. Receptors were obtained from a man aged 18 to 35 with HIV. Each CDR3 is given with its conserved first and last residue. D genes are given only for firm matches. Some rows mark clone size as missing; the rest say once, few, many or name a class of expanded clone.

clone size	V gene	J gene	D gene	CDR3 protein	CDR3 DNA
-	TRBV9	TRBJ1-2	-	CASSAPNVVGGYTF	TGTGCCAGCAGCGCCCCTAATGTGGTGGGTGGCTACACCTTC
-	TRBV11-3	TRBJ2-7	-	CASSLAGFHEQYF	TGTGCCAGCAGCTTAGCAGGGTTCCACGAGCAGTACTTC
-	TRBV4-3	TRBJ2-3	TRBD2	CASSQVLSASGRTDTQYF	TGCGCCAGCAGCCAAGTTCTCTCTGCTAGCGGGAGGACAGATACGCAGTATTTT
-	TRBV28	TRBJ2-7	-	CASSISSVSSYEQYF	TGTGCCAGCAGTATATCTAGCGTTAGCTCCTACGAGCAGTACTTC
-	TRBV19	TRBJ2-7	TRBD2	CASSRPHGTTASEQYF	TGTGCCAGTAGTAGACCCCATGGGACTACCGCCTCCGAGCAGTACTTC
-	TRBV19	TRBJ2-5	TRBD2	CASSIVFGLAGGQETQYF	TGTGCCAGTAGTATAGTCTTCGGGCTAGCGGGAGGCCAGGAGACCCAGTACTTC
few	TRBV5-6	TRBJ2-7	-	CASRSLGAYEQYF	TGTGCCAGCAGGTCACTAGGGGCCTACGAGCAGTACTTC
-	TRBV4-1	TRBJ1-5	TRBD1	CASSQAGTGGGQPQHF	TGCGCCAGCAGCCAAGCCGGGACAGGGGGTGGGCAGCCCCAGCATTTT
-	TRBV6-5	TRBJ1-3	TRBD1	CASPFGQGVPDTIYF	TGTGCCAGTCCATTTGGACAGGGGGTTCCGGACACCATATATTTT
-	TRBV29-1	TRBJ2-1	TRBD2	CSVEPSGGEQFF	TGCAGCGTGGAACCTAGCGGGGGTGAGCAGTTCTTC